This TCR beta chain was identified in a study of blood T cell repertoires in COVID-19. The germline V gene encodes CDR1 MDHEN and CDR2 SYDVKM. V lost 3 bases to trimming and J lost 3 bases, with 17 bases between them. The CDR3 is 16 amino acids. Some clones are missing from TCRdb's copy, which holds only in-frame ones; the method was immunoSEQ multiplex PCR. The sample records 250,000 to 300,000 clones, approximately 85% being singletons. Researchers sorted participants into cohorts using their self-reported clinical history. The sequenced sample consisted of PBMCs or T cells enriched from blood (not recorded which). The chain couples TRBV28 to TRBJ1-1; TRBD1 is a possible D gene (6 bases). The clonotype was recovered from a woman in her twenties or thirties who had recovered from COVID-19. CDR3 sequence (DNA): TGTGCCAGCAGTTTTTCGGGGGGCCTTACGGACACTGAAGCTTTCTTT. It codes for CASSFSGGLTDTEAFF. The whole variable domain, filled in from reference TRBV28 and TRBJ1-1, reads DVKVTQSSRYLVKRTGEKVFLECVQDMDHENMFWYRQDPGLGLRLIYFSYDVKMKEKGDIPEGYSVSREKKERFSLILESASTNQTSMYLCASSFSGGLTDTEAFFGQGTRLTVV.